This record looks at one T cell receptor (beta chain) sequence and its context. This clone's antigen is unknown. A much larger clone differs by one base, so this may be a read error. Other DNA sequences within the sample encode an identical CDR3. TCR CDR3 regions were amplified from genomic DNA by multiplex PCR using the deep immunoSEQ assay. Extracted genomic DNA from each cell subset was spread evenly across all wells of several immunoSEQ 96-well plates, with each plate serving as a replicate. Each replicate PCR for unsorted PBMC received roughly 300 ng genomic DNA, equal to 30,000 or so T cell genomes. Unsorted PBMC genomic DNA was sequenced across ten immunoSEQ deep assay plates. The purified libraries were quantified using a Qubit 3.0 fluorometer, sized with a Bioanalyzer 2100, and then quantified again using the KAPA Library Quantification kit. A separate single-read 150-cycle Illumina NextSeq 550 flow cell was used to sequence each immunoSEQ 96-well plate. The original methods were these. Because only junctional sequences without quality scores were contained in the immunoSEQ output, filtering matching that applied to full-length reads could not be performed. Sequences were annotated with PyIR, a Python wrapper for IgBLAST v1.9, and V/J genes and CDR3 were assigned using IMGT germline references. Any read was removed if the V/J assignment was weak (E-value above 1e-6), the CDR3 was missing, or the read contained stop codons, out-of-frame junctions, or ambiguous translated residues. V3J clonotypes were defined as sequences sharing an identical inferred V gene, J gene, and CDR3 amino acid sequence. Percentage overlap between repertoires was calculated by dividing the number of shared unique clonotypes by the size of the smaller repertoire. Three approaches were used to assess repertoire richness: RTK rarefaction, the Chao1 estimator, and Recon v2.1 estimates of unobserved clonotypes. TCRdb holds this immuneACCESS table with in-frame rearrangements only. Some clones are missing; in checked studies, unresolved V genes explain under half, and the rest has no known cause. That table supplies the V and J calls and clone size; D and trimming were determined from the DNA. The sample contains around 95,000 clones, roughly 45% of them found a single time. The ten biggest clones cover about 15% of the sample.

CDR1 and CDR2 (SNHLY, FYNNEI) derive from the germline V gene. The germline V end is reduced by 6 bases and the J end by 6 bases; junction bases left unmatched: 12. Counted from cysteine to phenylalanine, this CDR3 has 17 amino acids. The read is trimmed to its CDR3 DNA, 51 bases read in frame from base 1. These data are taken from a study of shared clonotypes between healthy human individuals (TCRdb year 2020). Some background on the complete study: The cohort included a few men and a couple of women between 18 and 49 years of age. To estimate repertoire size and how much clonotype sharing occurs between individuals, the study deeply sequenced the blood TCR repertoires of a handful of healthy adults. To increase sequencing depth and limit assay-specific biases, different laboratories used diverse techniques to prepare libraries and sequence TCR repertoires. Between about 0.9 and 9 billion PBMCs per donor were obtained by leukapheresis. General findings and caveats noted by the study authors: Sampling was restricted to blood, and TCR repertoires in tissue are likely to differ from TCR repertoires in blood. Because the study included only a small number of donors, the genetic and exposure-history diversity represented was limited. Pairwise subsampling indicated that sequencing depth was expected to affect the degree of clonotype sharing among donors.

The donors were healthy, HIV-negative adults who had no recently reported acute infections or vaccinations. Every donor was a Caucasian adult living in Nashville, Tennessee, USA. For unsorted samples, some 90 million PBMCs were counted, and genomic DNA was extracted using the QIAamp DNA Blood Mini kit. After blood collection by leukapheresis, PBMCs were isolated using Ficoll-Histopaque density gradient centrifugation and then cryopreserved in the vapor phase of liquid nitrogen. The sequence joins TRBV2 to TRBJ1-4, with TRBD1 matching 11 junction bases. The receptor was isolated from a woman between 40 and 50 years old in good health. Some clones in this sample may be carry-over from other donors' samples. Sequences were obtained from PBMCs. The CDR3 corresponds to CASRESPGTGGHEKLFF. The sequenced DNA: TGTGCCAGCAGGGAAAGTCCGGGGACAGGGGGGCATGAAAAACTGTTTTTT.